Listed here are 24 T cell receptor beta chains from one sample, sequenced in a study of blood T cell repertoires in COVID-19. Here immunoSEQ multiplex PCR was the method, and the copy in TCRdb shows in-frame clones only, minus some. The sample lists around 200,000 clones; around four fifths were seen once. Sequenced: peripheral blood. The receptors derive from a woman aged 65 to 85 with COVID-19, enrolled during active disease.

V and J are TRBV10-1 and TRBJ2-5; 9 bases map to TRBD1. The CDR3 is 16 amino acids. V lost 8 bases and J lost 4; bases outside the gene matches: 14. The germline gives CDR1 WNHNN, CDR2 SYGVQD (reference sequence). The CDR3 protein is CASLQPGQGYRETQYF. The CDR3 DNA follows: TGCGCCAGCCTTCAACCGGGACAGGGATACCGAGAGACCCAGTACTTC.

The chain joins TRBV29-1 to TRBJ1-2, with D unresolved. The CDR3 covers 14 residues. V was trimmed by 3 bases and J by 6 bases, leaving 17 bases between them. The germline V gene encodes CDR1 SQVTM and CDR2 ANQGSEA. In DNA form, the CDR3 reads TGCAGCGTTGAGGAACTAGCGATCTTGGATGGCTACACCTTC. Its translation is CSVEELAILDGYTF.

This clone was seen once. This chain uses TRBV11-3 with TRBJ2-3; D is unresolved. The CDR3 runs to 13 residues. CDR1 is SGHNT, CDR2 YENEEA, per germline. Trimming removed 5 bases from V and 3 bases from J, with 9 bases in between. The CDR3 DNA reads TGTGCCAGCAGCCGTACTTATACAGATACGCAGTATTTT. Its protein product is CASSRTYTDTQYF.

This chain joins TRBV7-2 and TRBJ2-5; D may be TRBD2 (6 bases). Trimming pared 4 bases from V and 2 bases from J, leaving 14 bases between. This CDR3 is 15 amino acids long. Per the germline V gene, CDR1 is SGHTA and CDR2 is FQGNSA. CDR3 DNA sequence: TGTGCCAGCAGCTCGAGGACCGGGAGACAAGAGACCCAGTACTTC. It yields the protein CASSSRTGRQETQYF.

The rearrangement joins TRBV5-4 to TRBJ1-2, with D perhaps matching TRBD1 (6 bases). The CDR3 has 14 residues. Trimming took off 3 bases at V and 5 bases at J, with 14 bases between the two ends. In germline, CDR1 is SGHNT, CDR2 YYREEE (reference sequence). The CDR3 spells CASSSPAGQYGYTF. CDR3 DNA sequence: TGTGCCAGCAGCTCCCCTGCAGGACAGTATGGCTACACCTTC.

The rearrangement links TRBV29-1 to TRBJ1-4; D is undetermined. The CDR3 contains 12 residues. V shed 5 bases and J shed 6 bases, with 10 bases lying between them. Germline CDR1 is SQVTM and CDR2 is ANQGSEA. This CDR3 is CSVSLGHEKLFF. The CDR3 coding sequence is TGCAGCGTTTCCCTCGGTCATGAAAAACTGTTTTTT.

The V gene is TRBV7-2, the J gene TRBJ2-1, with a possible D match to TRBD2 (6 bases). CDR3 length: 14 amino acids. Between the trimmed V and J ends, which lost 7 bases and 9 bases, there was a span of 19 bases. Germline V CDR1 and CDR2: SGHTA, FQGNSA. The CDR3 region has the DNA TGTGCCAGCACCCCCGGCCGGGAGTCTAGTGAGCAGTTCTTC. It translates to CASTPGRESSEQFF.

This chain connects TRBV2 to TRBJ2-3; D is ambiguous. Germline-derived CDR1 and CDR2 are SNHLY and FYNNEI. The CDR3 sequence is 12 residues long. Deletions cut 6 bases from V and 6 bases from J, with 10 bases between. The CDR3 DNA reads TGTGCCAGCAGGGCGGATCTGGATACGCAGTATTTT. Protein sequence: CASRADLDTQYF.

The gene calls are TRBV5-1 and TRBJ1-2, with 10 bases lining up with TRBD1. The CDR3 is 15 amino acids. Germline-derived CDR1 and CDR2 are SGHRS and YFSETQ. The V segment lost 4 bases and the J segment 8 bases; nucleotides outside the gene matches: 11. CDR3 bases: TGCGCCAGCAGCCCTCCGGGACAGGGGTATGAGGGCTACACCTTC. Translation gives CASSPPGQGYEGYTF.

V usage is TRBV29-1 and J usage is TRBJ1-1; 7 bases agree with TRBD1. This CDR3 spans 13 amino acids. V was clipped by 4 bases and J by 3 bases; unmatched bases: 5. In germline, CDR1 is SQVTM, CDR2 ANQGSEA. The CDR3 region has the DNA TGCAGCGTTGGGGGACAGTCGTACACTGAAGCTTTCTTT. It yields the protein CSVGGQSYTEAFF.

The V call is TRBV19, the J call TRBJ1-5; 7 nucleotides align to TRBD1. V gave up 4 bases and J gave up 9 bases; unmatched junction bases: 15. The CDR3 loop spans 16 amino acids. CDR1 and CDR2 from the germline V gene are LNHDA and SQIVND (reference sequence). This CDR3 reads CASSTAGQSIPGPQHF. CDR3 coding DNA: TGTGCCAGTAGTACGGCGGGACAGTCAATACCGGGGCCCCAGCATTTT.

The genes are TRBV5-4 and TRBJ2-1, with 13 nucleotides matching TRBD2. Germline lookup yields CDR1 SGHNT and CDR2 YYREEE (reference sequence). Trimming cost V 4 bases and J 0 bases; bases outside gene matches: 7. There are 18 residues in the CDR3. The CDR3 sequence is CASSLGTSGVGSYNEQFF. In nucleotides, the CDR3 is TGTGCCAGCAGCCTAGGGACTAGCGGGGTAGGCTCCTACAATGAGCAGTTCTTC.

CDR3 amino acids: CASSLVGQPQHF. Here the CDR3 DNA reads TGTGCCAGCAGTTTGGTCGGGCAGCCCCAGCATTTT. The chain couples TRBV28 to TRBJ1-5; D ambiguous. The CDR3 is 12 residues long. Germline V CDR1 and CDR2: MDHEN, SYDVKM. Trimming removed 3 bases from V and 7 bases from J, with 7 bases in between. Using reference TRBV28 and TRBJ1-5 for the parts outside the CDR3, the full variable domain is DVKVTQSSRYLVKRTGEKVFLECVQDMDHENMFWYRQDPGLGLRLIYFSYDVKMKEKGDIPEGYSVSREKKERFSLILESASTNQTSMYLCASSLVGQPQHFGDGTRLSIL.

This chain links TRBV5-6 with TRBJ1-2, with D perhaps TRBD1 (5 bases). CDR3 size: 13 residues. The V end was cut by 3 bases, the J end by 8 bases, with 14 bases between. The germline V gene has CDR1 SGHDT and CDR2 YYEEEE. The chain's CDR3 is CASSSQGVRGYTF. The CDR3 bases are TGTGCCAGCAGCTCGCAGGGTGTGCGGGGCTACACCTTC.

As regards this clone: One end of the junction does not line up with germline, which may come from a read error. V gene TRBV6-1 combines with J gene TRBJ2-5; either TRBD1 or TRBD2 may supply D (5 bases each). The length of the CDR3 is 13 residues. CDR1 MNHNS and CDR2 SASEGT come from the germline V gene. The CDR3 nucleotides are TGTGCCAGCCGTGACAGCGGACAAGAGACCCAGTACTTC. Translated: CASRDSGQETQYF.

The chain couples TRBV30 to TRBJ1-3; 7 bases fit TRBD1. Unmatched junction bases numbered 11, after V lost 5 bases and J lost 1 base. CDR3 size: 16 residues. CDR1 is GTSNPN, CDR2 SVGIG, per germline (reference sequence). DNA of the CDR3: TGTGCCTGGGGCCCAGGGACAGCGATTTCTGGAAACACCATATATTTT. Protein sequence: CAWGPGTAISGNTIYF.

The chain links TRBV6-4 to TRBJ2-3; the D is unclear. There are 13 residues in the CDR3. Germline-derived CDR1 and CDR2 are MRHNA and SNTAGT. Deletions cut 2 bases from V and 2 bases from J, with 5 bases between. CDR3 protein: CASSDEATDTQYF. CDR3 bases: TGTGCCAGCAGTGACGAGGCCACAGATACGCAGTATTTT.

V gene TRBV2 combines with J gene TRBJ1-2; possible D gene TRBD1, 6 bases. V dropped 8 bases and J dropped 6 bases, with 19 bases sitting between them. Germline V CDR1 and CDR2: SNHLY, FYNNEI. This CDR3 comprises 14 residues. The CDR3, as DNA: TGTGCCAGCTTTGGGGGCAGAGGGGAAAATGGCTACACCTTC. Encoded protein: CASFGGRGENGYTF.

The gene calls are TRBV7-8 and TRBJ1-5; 9 bases map to TRBD1. J lost 5 bases, V lost 5 bases, and 7 bases had no gene match. Germline V gives CDR1 SGHVS, CDR2 FQNEAQ. The CDR3 has 15 amino acids. The CDR3 loop reads CASSRGGQGHQPQHF. CDR3 in DNA: TGTGCCAGCAGCCGAGGCGGACAGGGGCATCAGCCCCAGCATTTT. The entire variable domain, with the rest obtained from reference TRBV7-8 and TRBJ1-5, is as follows: GAGVSQSPRYKVAKRGQDVALRCDPISGHVSLFWYQQALGQGPEFLTYFQNEAQLDKSGLPSDRFFAERPEGSVSTLKIQRTQQEDSAVYLCASSRGGQGHQPQHFGDGTRLSIL.

The CDR3 DNA follows: TGTGCCAGCAGCTTGGTACAGGGGGGGACAGATACGCAGTATTTT. It yields the protein CASSLVQGGTDTQYF. This chain connects TRBV5-4 to TRBJ2-3; perhaps TRBD1 as D (8 bases). V was trimmed by 0 bases and J by 3 bases, leaving 11 bases between them. From germline, CDR1 is SGHNT and CDR2 YYREEE (reference sequence). This CDR3 has 15 residues. The entire variable domain, with the rest obtained from reference TRBV5-4 and TRBJ2-3, is as follows: ETGVTQSPTHLIKTRGQQVTLRCSSQSGHNTVSWYQQALGQGPQFIFQYYREEENGRGNFPPRFSGLQFPNYSSELNVNALELDDSALYLCASSLVQGGTDTQYFGPGTRLTVL.

The rearrangement uses TRBV2 and TRBJ2-3; TRBD2 matches at 13 bases. V lost 1 base and J lost 1; bases outside the gene matches: 2. Germline V gene data show CDR1 as SNHLY and CDR2 as FYNNEI. This CDR3 spans 17 amino acids. CDR3 amino acids: CASSEGTSGGRTDTQYF. The CDR3, as DNA: TGTGCCAGCAGTGAAGGGACTAGCGGGGGACGCACAGATACGCAGTATTTT.

V usage is TRBV12-3 or TRBV12-4 and J usage is TRBJ1-2, with D perhaps TRBD1 (5 bases). The CDR3 is made up of 12 amino acids. V dropped 6 bases and J dropped 8 bases, with 13 bases sitting between them. The CDR3 DNA is TGTGCCAGCAGACAGGACCCTGGAGGCTACACCTTC. Its protein product is CASRQDPGGYTF.

This clone was recorded only once. The genes are TRBV6-5 and TRBJ1-1; D is unresolved. CDR3 length: 13 amino acids. Trimming shortened V by 2 bases and J by 5 bases, and 9 bases separated the two germline ends. Germline V lookup: CDR1 MNHEY, CDR2 SVGAGI. The CDR3 spells CASSYTTGTEAFF. DNA of the CDR3: TGTGCCAGCAGTTACACCACGGGGACTGAAGCTTTCTTT.

V gene TRBV5-1 combines with J gene TRBJ2-3; TRBD2 aligns across 8 bases. From germline, CDR1 is SGHRS and CDR2 YFSETQ. The CDR3 is made up of 15 amino acids. The trim removed 3 bases at V and 1 base at J, leaving 4 bases unmatched. CDR3 in amino acids: CASSWDSGGTDTQYF. Written as DNA, the CDR3 is TGCGCCAGCAGCTGGGATAGCGGGGGCACAGATACGCAGTATTTT. Together with reference TRBV5-1 and TRBJ2-3, the CDR3 gives the full variable domain: KAGVTQTPRYLIKTRGQQVTLSCSPISGHRSVSWYQQTPGQGLQFLFEYFSETQRNKGNFPGRFSGRQFSNSRSEMNVSTLELGDSALYLCASSWDSGGTDTQYFGPGTRLTVL.